The present entry profiles one T cell receptor beta chain with its context. This record belongs to a study of CD8 T cells in Susac syndrome. This CDR3 is 15 amino acids long. Unmatched junction bases numbered 6, after V lost 4 bases and J lost 4 bases. Germline-derived CDR1 and CDR2 are DFQATT and SNEGSKA (reference sequence). RNA amounts of roughly 0.5 to 1 ug underwent reverse transcription with random hexamers. With immunoSEQ multiplex PCR, TCR beta CDR3 was amplified across 54 Vbeta and 13 Jbeta. MiXCR, applied by TCRdb to the immunoSEQ multiplex PCR reads, yields one record per CDR3 protein. This repertoire shows 200,000 or so distinct CDR3 sequences, 90% to 95% found once; its top ten account for about 0.09%.

The source of this sequence is a human donor with multiple sclerosis. The source material was CD4+ T cells from PBMCs. V is TRBV20-1 and J is TRBJ2-5; 13 bases agree with TRBD2. The CDR3 loop reads CSAITSGRAVETQYF. The CDR3 nucleotides are TGCAGTGCTATAACTAGCGGGAGGGCCGTAGAGACCCAGTACTTC.